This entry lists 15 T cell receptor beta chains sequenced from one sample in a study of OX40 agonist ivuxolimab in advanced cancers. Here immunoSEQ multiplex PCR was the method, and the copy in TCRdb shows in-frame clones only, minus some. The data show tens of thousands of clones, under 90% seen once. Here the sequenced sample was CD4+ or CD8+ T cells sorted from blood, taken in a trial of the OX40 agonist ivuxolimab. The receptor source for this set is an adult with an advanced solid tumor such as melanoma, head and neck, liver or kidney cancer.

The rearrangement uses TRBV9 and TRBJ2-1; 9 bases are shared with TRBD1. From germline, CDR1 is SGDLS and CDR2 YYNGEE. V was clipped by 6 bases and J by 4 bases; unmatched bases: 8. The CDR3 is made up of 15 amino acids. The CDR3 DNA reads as TGTGCCAGCACTCGTTCGGGACAGGGTTACAATGAGCAGTTCTTC. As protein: CASTRSGQGYNEQFF.

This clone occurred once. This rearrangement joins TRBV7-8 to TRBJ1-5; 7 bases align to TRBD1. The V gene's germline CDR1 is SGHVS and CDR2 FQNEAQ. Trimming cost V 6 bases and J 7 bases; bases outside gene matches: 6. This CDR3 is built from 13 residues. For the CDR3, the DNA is TGTGCCAGCAGTTTTGACAGGGAACAGCCCCAGCATTTT. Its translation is CASSFDREQPQHF. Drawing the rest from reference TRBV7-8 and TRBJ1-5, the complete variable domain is GAGVSQSPRYKVAKRGQDVALRCDPISGHVSLFWYQQALGQGPEFLTYFQNEAQLDKSGLPSDRFFAERPEGSVSTLKIQRTQQEDSAVYLCASSFDREQPQHFGDGTRLSIL.

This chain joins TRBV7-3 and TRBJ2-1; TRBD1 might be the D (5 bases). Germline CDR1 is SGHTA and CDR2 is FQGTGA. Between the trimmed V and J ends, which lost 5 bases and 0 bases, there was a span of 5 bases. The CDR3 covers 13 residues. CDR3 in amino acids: CASSDSSYNEQFF. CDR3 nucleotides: TGTGCCAGCAGCGACAGCTCCTACAATGAGCAGTTCTTC. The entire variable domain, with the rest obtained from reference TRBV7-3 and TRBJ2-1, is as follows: GAGVSQTPSNKVTEKGKYVELRCDPISGHTALYWYRQSLGQGPEFLIYFQGTGAADDSGLPNDRFFAVRPEGSVSTLKIQRTERGDSAVYLCASSDSSYNEQFFGPGTRLTVL.

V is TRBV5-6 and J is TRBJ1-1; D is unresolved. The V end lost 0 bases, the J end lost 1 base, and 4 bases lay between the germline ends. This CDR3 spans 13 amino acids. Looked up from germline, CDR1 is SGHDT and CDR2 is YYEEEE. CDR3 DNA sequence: TGTGCCAGCAGCTTGGAAGGGAACACTGAAGCTTTCTTT. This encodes CASSLEGNTEAFF.

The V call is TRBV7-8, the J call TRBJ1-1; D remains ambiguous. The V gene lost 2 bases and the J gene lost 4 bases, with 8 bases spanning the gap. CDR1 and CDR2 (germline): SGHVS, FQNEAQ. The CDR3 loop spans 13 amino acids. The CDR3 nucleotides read TGTGCCAGCAGCTTAAGGTGGAGCACTGAAGCTTTCTTT. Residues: CASSLRWSTEAFF.

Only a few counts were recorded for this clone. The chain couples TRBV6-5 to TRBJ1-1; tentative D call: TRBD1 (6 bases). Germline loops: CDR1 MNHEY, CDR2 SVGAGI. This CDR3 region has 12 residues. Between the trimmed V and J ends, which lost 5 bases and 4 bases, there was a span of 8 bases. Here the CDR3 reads CASSHRVTEAFF. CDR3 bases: TGTGCCAGCAGTCACAGGGTCACTGAAGCTTTCTTT.

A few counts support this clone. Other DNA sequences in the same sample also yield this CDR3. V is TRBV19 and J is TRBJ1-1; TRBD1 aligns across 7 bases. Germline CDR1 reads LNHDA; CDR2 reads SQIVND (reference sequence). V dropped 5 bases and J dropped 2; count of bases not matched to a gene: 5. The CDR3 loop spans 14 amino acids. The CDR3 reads CASSLTGVNTEAFF. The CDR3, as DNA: TGTGCCAGTAGTCTTACAGGGGTCAACACTGAAGCTTTCTTT.

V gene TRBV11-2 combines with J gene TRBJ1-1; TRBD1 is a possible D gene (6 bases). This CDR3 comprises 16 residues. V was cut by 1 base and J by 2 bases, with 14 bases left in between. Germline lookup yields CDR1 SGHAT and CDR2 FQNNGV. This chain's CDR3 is CASSLVGGGANTEAFF. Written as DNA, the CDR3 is TGTGCCAGCAGCTTAGTTGGAGGGGGGGCTAACACTGAAGCTTTCTTT.

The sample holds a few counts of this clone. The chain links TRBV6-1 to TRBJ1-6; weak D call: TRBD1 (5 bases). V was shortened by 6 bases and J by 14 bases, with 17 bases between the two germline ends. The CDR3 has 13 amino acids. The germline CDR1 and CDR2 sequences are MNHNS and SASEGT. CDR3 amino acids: CASRGPGQRALHF. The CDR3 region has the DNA TGTGCCAGCAGGGGTCCGGGGCAAAGGGCCCTCCACTTT.

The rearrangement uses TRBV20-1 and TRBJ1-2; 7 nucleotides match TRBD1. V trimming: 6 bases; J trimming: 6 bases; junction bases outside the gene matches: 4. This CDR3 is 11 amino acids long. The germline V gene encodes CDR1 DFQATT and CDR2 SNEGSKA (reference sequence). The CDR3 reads CSARTGDGYTF. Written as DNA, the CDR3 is TGCAGTGCCAGGACAGGTGATGGCTACACCTTC.

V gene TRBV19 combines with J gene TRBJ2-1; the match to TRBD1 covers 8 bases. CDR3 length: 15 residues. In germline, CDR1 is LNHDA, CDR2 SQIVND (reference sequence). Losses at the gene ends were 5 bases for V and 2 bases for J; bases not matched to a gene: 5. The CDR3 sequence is CASSPRQGPYNEQFF. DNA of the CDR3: TGTGCCAGTAGTCCACGACAGGGGCCCTACAATGAGCAGTTCTTC.

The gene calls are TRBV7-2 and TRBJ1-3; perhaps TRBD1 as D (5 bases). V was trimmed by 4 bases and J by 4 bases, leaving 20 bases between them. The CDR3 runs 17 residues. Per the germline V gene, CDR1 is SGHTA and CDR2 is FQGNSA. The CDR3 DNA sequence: TGTGCCAGCAGCTCGGCTATGGTTTGGGGGGTCGGAAACACCATATATTTT. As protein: CASSSAMVWGVGNTIYF.

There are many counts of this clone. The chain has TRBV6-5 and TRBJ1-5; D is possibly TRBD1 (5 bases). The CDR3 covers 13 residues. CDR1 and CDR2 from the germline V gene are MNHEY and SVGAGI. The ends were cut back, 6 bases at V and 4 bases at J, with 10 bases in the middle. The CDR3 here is CASSRQQNQPQHF. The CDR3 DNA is TGTGCCAGCAGCCGACAGCAGAATCAGCCCCAGCATTTT.

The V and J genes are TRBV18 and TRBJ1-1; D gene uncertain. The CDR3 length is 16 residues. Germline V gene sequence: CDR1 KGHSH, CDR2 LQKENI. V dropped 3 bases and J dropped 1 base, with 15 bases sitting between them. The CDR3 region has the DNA TGTGCCAGCTCACCCCGGAAGCATCTGGGGAACACTGAAGCTTTCTTT. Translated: CASSPRKHLGNTEAFF. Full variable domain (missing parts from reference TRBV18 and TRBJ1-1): NAGVMQNPRHLVRRRGQEARLRCSPMKGHSHVYWYRQLPEEGLKFMVYLQKENIIDESGMPKERFSAEFPKEGPSILRIQQVVRGDSAAYFCASSPRKHLGNTEAFFGQGTRLTVV.

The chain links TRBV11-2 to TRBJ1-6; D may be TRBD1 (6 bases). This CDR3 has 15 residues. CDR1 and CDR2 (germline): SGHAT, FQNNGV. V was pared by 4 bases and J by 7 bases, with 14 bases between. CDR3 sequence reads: CASSSYGQSNSPLHF. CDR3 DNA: TGTGCCAGCAGCTCCTACGGACAGTCGAATTCACCCCTCCACTTT.